The TCR beta chain under discussion was sequenced for a study of cytomegalovirus exposure and HLA in healthy donors. Details on this clone: Its antigen is still unknown.

The assay was immunoSEQ multiplex PCR, and TCRdb's table has in-frame clones only and misses some. The repertoire holds approximately 88,000 clones, with roughly 83% as singletons. Whole-study findings and limits: In the 95 to 150 validation repertoires, just under 95% of cluster scores exceeded 0, per a later analysis. Most TCRs appeared rarely, but some public TCRs recurred in many donors. Researchers reported that a few CMV-associated chains were confirmed in vitro as CMV antigen-specific. Investigators reported approximately 150 TCR beta chains as tied to cytomegalovirus.

The CDR3 has 19 amino acids. CDR1 and CDR2 (germline): MNHEY, SMNVEV (reference sequence). The junction had 5 bases not matched to a gene; V was cut back by 0 bases and J by 0 bases. The sequence was obtained from a young woman in good health and CMV-seropositive. J is TRBJ1-6 and V is TRBV27; 10 bases match TRBD1. Sequenced material: PBMCs. The CDR3 sequence is CASSLSPWTGGSYNSPLHF. DNA for the CDR3: TGTGCCAGCAGTTTATCTCCTTGGACAGGGGGCTCCTATAATTCACCCCTCCACTTT.